This TCR beta chain was recorded in a study of cytomegalovirus exposure and HLA in healthy donors. Overall study findings and caveats: Rare sequences made up most TCRs, while some public TCRs were found in many donors. Listed as cytomegalovirus-associated were 150 or so TCR beta chains. HLA restriction was apparent for most CMV-associated TCR beta chains in a later analysis.

Primers: 60 Vbeta forward and 13 Jbeta reverse. Only in-frame clones appear in the TCRdb table, and some are missing; sequencing was by immunoSEQ multiplex PCR. The sample contains some 150,000 clones, approximately 77% of which appear only once. On this clone: The antigen is not known.

The CDR3 has 13 amino acids. Per the germline V gene, CDR1 is MRHNA and CDR2 is SNTAGT. V shed 3 bases and J shed 7 bases, with 7 bases lying between them. Sequenced sample: PBMCs. V gene TRBV6-4 combines with J gene TRBJ1-6, with no clear D. This TCR derives from a woman aged 40 to 50 in good health and CMV-seronegative. The CDR3 DNA reads TGTGCCAGCAGTGAGTCCCTCAATTCACCCCTCCACTTT. This codes for CASSESLNSPLHF.